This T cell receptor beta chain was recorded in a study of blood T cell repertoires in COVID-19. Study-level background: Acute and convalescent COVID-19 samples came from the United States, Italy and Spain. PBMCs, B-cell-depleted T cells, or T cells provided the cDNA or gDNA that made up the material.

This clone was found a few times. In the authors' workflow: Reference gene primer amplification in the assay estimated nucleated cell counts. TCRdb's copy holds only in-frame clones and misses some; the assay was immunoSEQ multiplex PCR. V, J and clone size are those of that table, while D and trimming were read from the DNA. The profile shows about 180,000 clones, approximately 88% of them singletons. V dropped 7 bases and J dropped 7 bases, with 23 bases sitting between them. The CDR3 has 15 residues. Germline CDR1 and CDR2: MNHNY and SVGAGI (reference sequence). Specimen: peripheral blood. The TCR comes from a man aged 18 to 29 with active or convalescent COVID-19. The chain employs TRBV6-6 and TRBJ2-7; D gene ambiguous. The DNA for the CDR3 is TGTGCCAGCACCACGCCCTCCTATATGAGTCGGGAGCAGTACTTC. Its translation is CASTTPSYMSREQYF.